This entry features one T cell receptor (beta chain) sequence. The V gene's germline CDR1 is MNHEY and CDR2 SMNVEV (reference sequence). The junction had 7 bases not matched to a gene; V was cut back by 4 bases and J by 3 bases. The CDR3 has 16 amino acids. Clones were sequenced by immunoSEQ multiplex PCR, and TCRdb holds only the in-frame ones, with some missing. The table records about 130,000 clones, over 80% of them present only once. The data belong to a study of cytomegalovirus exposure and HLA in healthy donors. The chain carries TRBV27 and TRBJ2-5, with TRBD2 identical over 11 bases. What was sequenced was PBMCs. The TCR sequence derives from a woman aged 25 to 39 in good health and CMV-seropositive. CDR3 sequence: CASSSQTSGVKETQYF. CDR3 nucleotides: TGTGCCAGCAGTTCCCAGACTAGCGGGGTGAAAGAGACCCAGTACTTC.